The present T cell receptor beta chain was sequenced within a study of long-term antiretroviral therapy in people with HIV. The study's findings and limits: With ART, diversity went up but was still lower than in transplant donor controls.

Running of the v3.0 immunoSEQ assay took place at survey level. Clones were sequenced by immunoSEQ multiplex PCR, and TCRdb holds only the in-frame ones, with some missing. The data contain 48,000 or so clones, 80% to 90% of them singletons. With regard to this clone: Its specificity is unknown.

The receptor comes from a woman aged 18 to 35 with HIV. This material consisted of unsorted PBMCs, taken 0.8 years after starting antiretroviral therapy.

The CDR3 DNA reads as TGTGCCAGCAGTTTAGGGGGAGTAGTTGGAAACACCATATATTTT. This translates into CASSLGGVVGNTIYF. V is TRBV27 and J is TRBJ1-3; possibly TRBD1 for D (5 bases). Germline assignment: CDR1 MNHEY and CDR2 SMNVEV (reference sequence). This CDR3 region has 15 residues. V gave up 2 bases and J gave up 3 bases, with 11 bases separating them.